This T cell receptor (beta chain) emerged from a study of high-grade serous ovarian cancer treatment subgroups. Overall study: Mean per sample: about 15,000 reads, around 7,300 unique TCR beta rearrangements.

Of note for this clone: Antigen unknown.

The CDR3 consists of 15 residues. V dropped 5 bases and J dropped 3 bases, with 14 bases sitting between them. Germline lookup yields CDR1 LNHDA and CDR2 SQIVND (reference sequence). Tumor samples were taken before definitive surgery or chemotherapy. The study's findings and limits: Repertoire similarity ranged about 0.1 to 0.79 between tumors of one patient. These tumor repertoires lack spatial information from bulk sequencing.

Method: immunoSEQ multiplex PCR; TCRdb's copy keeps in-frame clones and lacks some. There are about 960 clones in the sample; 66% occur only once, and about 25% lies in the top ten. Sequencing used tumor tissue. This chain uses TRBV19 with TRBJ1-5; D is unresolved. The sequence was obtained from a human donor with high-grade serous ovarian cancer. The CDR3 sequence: CASSGKRVTNQPQHF. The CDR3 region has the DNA TGTGCCAGTAGTGGGAAAAGGGTTACCAATCAGCCCCAGCATTTT. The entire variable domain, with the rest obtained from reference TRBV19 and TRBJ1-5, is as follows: DGGITQSPKYLFRKEGQNVTLSCEQNLNHDAMYWYRQDPGQGLRLIYYSQIVNDFQKGDIAEGYSVSREKKESFPLTVTSAQKNPTAFYLCASSGKRVTNQPQHFGDGTRLSIL.